Described below is a single T cell receptor beta chain sequence and its context. Its antigen is currently not known. No clone much larger than this one lies a single base away; base qualities are absent. CD8 naive samples were obtained by positive selection for CCR7 among CD45RO-negative cells, yielding a CD45RA+CCR7+ population from which TemRA cells were excluded. The donors were healthy, HIV-negative adults who had no recently reported acute infections or vaccinations. Only Caucasian adults living in Nashville, Tennessee, USA were represented among the donors. After blood collection by leukapheresis, PBMCs were isolated using Ficoll-Histopaque density gradient centrifugation and then cryopreserved in the vapor phase of liquid nitrogen. Analytical flow cytometry was used to check the purity and quantity of every magnetically sorted T cell population. Genomic DNA was isolated from each sorted fraction and quantified by UV absorbance on a Nanodrop 2000c.

The data were taken from a study of shared clonotypes between healthy human individuals (dated by TCRdb to 2020 to 2022). Regarding the complete study: Three men and a couple of women, aged 18 to 49 years, made up the cohort. Blood TCR repertoires of roughly 5 healthy adults were deeply sequenced to estimate repertoire size and the extent of clonotype sharing between individuals. For each donor, CD4 naive and CD4 memory were each given three plates, CD8 naive was given two plates, and CD8 memory was given one plate. Libraries were prepared and TCR repertoires were sequenced by different laboratories using diverse techniques, in order to increase sequencing depth and limit assay-specific biases. Each donor's leukapheresis produced roughly between roughly 0.85 and 9.5 billion PBMCs. General study outcomes and caveats: Based on pairwise subsampling, the degree of clonotype sharing among donors was expected to be affected by sequencing depth. Estimated clonotype richness was generally larger for naive than for memory subsets. The genetic and exposure-history diversity represented was limited by the small number of donors. Sharing across a few donors was observed for around 5% of naive CD4, over 3% of naive CD8, 2.3% of memory CD4, and over 0.3% of memory CD8 clonotypes. Sampling was restricted to blood, and TCR repertoires in tissues likely differ from the TCR repertoires found in blood. Incomplete sequencing was indicated by rarefaction of sorted-subset datasets, despite the large sequencing depth. Compared with non-shared clonotypes, clonotypes shared by all four sorted-subset donors had higher generation probabilities.

Using the deep immunoSEQ assay, TCR CDR3 regions were amplified from genomic DNA by multiplex PCR. For each cell subset, the extracted genomic DNA was distributed evenly across all wells of several immunoSEQ 96-well plates, and each plate served as one replicate. Each replicate PCR for sorted subsets received 150 to 250 ng genomic DNA, equal to roughly 33,000 T cell genomes. Purified libraries were quantified with a Qubit 3.0 fluorometer, sized on a Bioanalyzer 2100, and re-quantified with the KAPA Library Quantification kit. Each immunoSEQ 96-well plate was sequenced on its own single-read 150-cycle Illumina NextSeq 550 flow cell. In the authors' own workflow: Because the immunoSEQ output held only junctional sequences and lacked quality scores, the filtering could not match the filtering applied to full-length reads. To assign V/J genes and CDR3, sequences were annotated against IMGT germline references using PyIR, a Python wrapper for IgBLAST v1.9. Reads with weak V/J assignments (E-value above 1e-6), missing CDR3, stop codons, out-of-frame junctions, or ambiguous translated residues were removed. V3J clonotypes were defined as sequences sharing the same inferred V gene, J gene, and CDR3 amino acid sequence. Percentage overlap between repertoires was calculated by dividing the number of shared unique clonotypes by the size of the smaller repertoire. Richness of each repertoire was evaluated using RTK rarefaction, the Chao1 estimator, and Recon v2.1 estimates of unobserved clonotypes. Generation probabilities were computed with OLGA for all TCRbeta clonotypes obtained by the gDNA method from four donors. TCRdb mirrors the immuneACCESS table, restricted to in-frame sequences. Some clones are absent from its copies; in checked studies, under half trace to an unresolved V gene, and the reason for the others is unknown. That table supplies the V and J calls and clone size; D and trimming were determined from the DNA. The sample includes 750,000 to 1,000,000 clones, with about 91% observed a single time. The top ten clonotypes cover less than 25% of the sample.

Material for sequencing was naive CD8+ T cells sorted from blood. The label giving this sample's cell subset or site can be read as: CD45RA+CCR7+. The clonotype was recovered from a man aged 25 to 45 in good health.

The DNA is as follows: TGCGCCAGCAGCCAACTAGCGGTGTCCTACAATGAGCAGTTCTTC. The resulting protein is CASSQLAVSYNEQFF. The rearranged chain carries TRBV4-3 and TRBJ2-1, with 7 bases matching TRBD2. For this chain, trimming is 2 bases at the V end and 1 base at the J end, and the number of junction bases without a gene match is 2. From the germline V gene, CDR1 is LGHNA and CDR2 is YSLEER. From the cysteine up to the phenylalanine, the CDR3 has a length of 15 residues. CDR3 DNA is the only sequence kept; it has 45 bases, read in frame from the first base.